The T cell receptor (beta chain) under discussion was sequenced for a study of blood T cells in healthy people across ages. J lost 7 bases, V lost 0 bases, and 8 bases had no gene match. The CDR3 is 16 amino acids. Each sample yielded at least 6.5 million isolated PBMCs. Study results and caveats: There was a strong correlation between TCR beta diversity and naive T cell percentage.

As for this clonotype: Its antigen remains unknown.

The second PCR ran about 6 to 12 cycles with a sample-barcoded 5' primer and J-beta primers. Every single cDNA molecule received a tag from a template-switch adaptor with 12 random nucleotides. Each CDR3 protein is one row after TCRdb ran MiXCR on the 5' RACE reads. Of about 1.1 million distinct CDR3 sequences listed, less than 45% were seen once; the top ten hold under 15%. This receptor was taken from a man younger than 35 in good health. Specimen: blood. J is TRBJ1-5 and V is TRBV12-3 or TRBV12-4, with 8 bases fitting TRBD1. The CDR3 DNA follows: TGTGCCAGCAGTTTAGCCGGACAGGGCTCCGGGCAGCCCCAGCATTTT. It specifies CASSLAGQGSGQPQHF.